This T cell receptor beta chain was captured in a study of blood T cell repertoires in COVID-19. Deletions cut 5 bases from V and 5 bases from J, with 9 bases between. Germline V CDR1 and CDR2: KGHSH, LQKENI. CDR3 length equals 12 residues. The protocol was immunoSEQ multiplex PCR, while the TCRdb copy is restricted to in-frame clones and leaves out a portion. The table includes about 200,000 clones, more than 75% detected once. The TCR originated in a man aged 40-49 years with acute COVID-19. The V and J genes are TRBV18 and TRBJ1-1; D is possibly TRBD1 (6 bases). The sequenced sample was PBMCs or T cells enriched from blood (not recorded which). The CDR3 region is CASSTGSTEAFF. The CDR3 DNA reads TGTGCCAGCTCAACAGGGTCGACTGAAGCTTTCTTT.